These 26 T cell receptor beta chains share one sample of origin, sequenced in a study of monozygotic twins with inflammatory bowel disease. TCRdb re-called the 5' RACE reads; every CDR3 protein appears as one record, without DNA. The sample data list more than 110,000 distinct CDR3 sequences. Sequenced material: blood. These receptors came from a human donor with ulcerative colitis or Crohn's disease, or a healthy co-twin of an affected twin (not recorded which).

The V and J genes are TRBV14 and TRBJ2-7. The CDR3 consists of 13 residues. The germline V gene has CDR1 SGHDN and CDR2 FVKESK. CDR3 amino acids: CASSQVAGYEQYF.

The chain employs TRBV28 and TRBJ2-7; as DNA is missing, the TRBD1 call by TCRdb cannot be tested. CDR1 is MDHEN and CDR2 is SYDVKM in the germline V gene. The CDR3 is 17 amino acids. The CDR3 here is CASSLFAPGTGIYEQYF.

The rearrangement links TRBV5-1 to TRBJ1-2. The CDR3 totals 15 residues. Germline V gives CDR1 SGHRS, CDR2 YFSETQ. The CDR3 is CASSLALGANYGYTF.

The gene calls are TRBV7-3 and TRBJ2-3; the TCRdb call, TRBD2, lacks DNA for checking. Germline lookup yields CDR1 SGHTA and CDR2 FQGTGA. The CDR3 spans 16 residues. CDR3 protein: CASSLWSGVGSDTQYF.

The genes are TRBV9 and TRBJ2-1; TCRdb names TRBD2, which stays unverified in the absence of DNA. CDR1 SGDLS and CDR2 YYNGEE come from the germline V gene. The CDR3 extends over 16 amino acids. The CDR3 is CASSESLRRERNEQFF.

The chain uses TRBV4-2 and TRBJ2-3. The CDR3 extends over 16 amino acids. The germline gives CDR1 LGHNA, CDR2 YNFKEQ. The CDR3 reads CASSPLGTGNTDTQYF.

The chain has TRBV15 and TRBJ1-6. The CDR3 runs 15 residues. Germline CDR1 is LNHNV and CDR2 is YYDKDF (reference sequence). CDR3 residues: CATSRTREGNSPLHF. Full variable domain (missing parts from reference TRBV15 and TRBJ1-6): DAMVIQNPRYQVTQFGKPVTLSCSQTLNHNVMYWYQQKSSQAPKLLFHYYDKDFNNEADTPDNFQSRRPNTSFCFLDIRSPGLGDTAMYLCATSRTREGNSPLHFGNGTRLTVT.

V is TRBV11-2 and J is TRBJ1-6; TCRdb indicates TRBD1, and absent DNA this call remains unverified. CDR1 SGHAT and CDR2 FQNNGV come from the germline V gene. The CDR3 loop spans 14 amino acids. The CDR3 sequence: CASTLGVEGSPLHF.

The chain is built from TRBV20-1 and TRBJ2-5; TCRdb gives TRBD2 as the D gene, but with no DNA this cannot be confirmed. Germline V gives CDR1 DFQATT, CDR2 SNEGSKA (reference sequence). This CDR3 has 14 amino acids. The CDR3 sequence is CSAQRGDWRETQYF.

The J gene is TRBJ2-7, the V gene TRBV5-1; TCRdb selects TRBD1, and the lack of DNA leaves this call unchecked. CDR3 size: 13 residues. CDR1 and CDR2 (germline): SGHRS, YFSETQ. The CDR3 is CASSNGQGYEQYF.

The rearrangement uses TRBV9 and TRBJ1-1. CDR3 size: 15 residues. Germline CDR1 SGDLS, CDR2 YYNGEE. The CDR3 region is CASSVGGRIMTEAFF.

Here the CDR3 reads CASSHRTNNEQFF. The chain employs TRBV28 and TRBJ2-1. The CDR3 runs to 13 residues. The germline V gene encodes CDR1 MDHEN and CDR2 SYDVKM.

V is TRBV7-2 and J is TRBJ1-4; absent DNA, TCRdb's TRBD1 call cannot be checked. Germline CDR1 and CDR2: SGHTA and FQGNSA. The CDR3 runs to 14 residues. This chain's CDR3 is CASSWRTENEKLFF.

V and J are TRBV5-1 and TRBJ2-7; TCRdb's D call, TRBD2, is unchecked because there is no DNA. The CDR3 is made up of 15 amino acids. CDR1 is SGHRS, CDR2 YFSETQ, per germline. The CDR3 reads CASNRVSGIPYEQYF.

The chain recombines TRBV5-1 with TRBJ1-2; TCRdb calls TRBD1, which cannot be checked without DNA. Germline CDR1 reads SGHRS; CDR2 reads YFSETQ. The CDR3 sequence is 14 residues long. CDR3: CASSLEGQGLGYTF.

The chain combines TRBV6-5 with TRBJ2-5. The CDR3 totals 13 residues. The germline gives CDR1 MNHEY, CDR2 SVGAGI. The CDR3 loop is CASSYWPLGTQYF.

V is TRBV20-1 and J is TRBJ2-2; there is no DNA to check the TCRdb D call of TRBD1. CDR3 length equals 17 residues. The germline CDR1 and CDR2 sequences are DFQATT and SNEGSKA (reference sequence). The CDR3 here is CSATGTGGYKATGELFF.

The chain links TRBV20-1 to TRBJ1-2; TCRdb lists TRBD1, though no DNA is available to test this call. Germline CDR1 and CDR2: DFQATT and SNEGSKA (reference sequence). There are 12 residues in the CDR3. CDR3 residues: CSAPRGGEGYTF.

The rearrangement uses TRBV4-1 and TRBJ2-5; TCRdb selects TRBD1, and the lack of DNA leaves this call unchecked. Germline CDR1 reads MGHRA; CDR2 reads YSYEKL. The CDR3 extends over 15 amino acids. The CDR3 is CASSQGGGADETQYF.

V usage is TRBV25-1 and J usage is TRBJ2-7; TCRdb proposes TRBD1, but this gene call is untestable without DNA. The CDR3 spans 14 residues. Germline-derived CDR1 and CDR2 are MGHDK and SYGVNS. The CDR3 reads CASSARDRASEQYF.

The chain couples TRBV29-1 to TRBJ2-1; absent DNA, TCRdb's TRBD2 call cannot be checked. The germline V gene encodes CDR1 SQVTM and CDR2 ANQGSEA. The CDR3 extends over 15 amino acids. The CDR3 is CSVEGLRGGDNEQFF.

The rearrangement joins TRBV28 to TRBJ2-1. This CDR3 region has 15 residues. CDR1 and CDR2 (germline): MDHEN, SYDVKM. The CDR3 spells CASSFPTQVNNEQFF.

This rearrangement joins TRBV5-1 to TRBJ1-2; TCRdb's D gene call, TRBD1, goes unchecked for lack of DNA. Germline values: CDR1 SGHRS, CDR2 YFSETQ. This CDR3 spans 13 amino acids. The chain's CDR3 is CASSRTGDYGYTF. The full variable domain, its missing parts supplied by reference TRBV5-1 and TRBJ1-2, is KAGVTQTPRYLIKTRGQQVTLSCSPISGHRSVSWYQQTPGQGLQFLFEYFSETQRNKGNFPGRFSGRQFSNSRSEMNVSTLELGDSALYLCASSRTGDYGYTFGSGTRLTVV.

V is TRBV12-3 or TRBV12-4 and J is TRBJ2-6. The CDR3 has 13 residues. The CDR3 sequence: CASAWPGANVLTF.

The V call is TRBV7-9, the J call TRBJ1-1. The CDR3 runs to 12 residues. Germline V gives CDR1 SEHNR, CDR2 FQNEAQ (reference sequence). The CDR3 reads CASSSQLPRAFF. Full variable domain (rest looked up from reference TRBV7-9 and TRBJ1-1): DTGVSQNPRHKITKRGQNVTFRCDPISEHNRLYWYRQTLGQGPEFLTYFQNEAQLEKSRLLSDRFSAERPKGSFSTLEIQRTEQGDSAMYLCASSSQLPRAFFGQGTRLTVV.

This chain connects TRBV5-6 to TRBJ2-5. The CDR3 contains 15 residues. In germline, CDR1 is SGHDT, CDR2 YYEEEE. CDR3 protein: CASSLDRGFQETQYF.